The table lists the clone carrying this TCR beta chain with many counts. Its target is not known. RNA transcripts provided the source from which TCR beta CDR3 regions were amplified. The HTBI set primed first-round TCR CDR3 RT-PCR. MiXCR was run by TCRdb on the multiplex PCR reads, yielding one entry per CDR3 protein. The sample carries 600,000 or so distinct CDR3 sequences, over 12% recorded once. This record belongs to a study of T cells in Graves' hyperthyroidism and ophthalmopathy. V lost 5 bases to trimming and J lost 6 bases; unmatched junction nucleotides: 15. Germline CDR1 reads MNHEY; CDR2 reads SVGEGT. CDR3 length equals 16 residues. Broader study findings: Blood shared most expanded thyroid clonotypes above 0.001. Ophthalmopathy was predicted by the model a median of about 6.7 months ahead of onset.

Specimen: blood. The receptor was isolated from a young woman with Graves' ophthalmopathy. The V gene is TRBV6-2 or TRBV6-3, the J gene TRBJ1-2, with 7 bases matching TRBD1. The CDR3 region has the DNA TGTGCCAGCAGTGACACCTTCGACAGGGTACGAAATGGCTACACCTTC. Its translation is CASSDTFDRVRNGYTF.